The 7 T cell receptor beta chains listed next were all sequenced from one sample in a study of a mutant IDH1 vaccine in newly diagnosed glioma. Time point in this sample: week 35, safety follow-up. In the vaccine, a single dose held 300 ug of the mutant IDH1 20-mer peptide, along with topical imiquimod. These TCRs are of unknown antigen specificity. The method was immunoSEQ multiplex PCR; TCRdb's version includes in-frame clones alone and lacks a portion of them. The data contain 58,000 or so clones, 86% of them singletons. The sample consisted of PBMCs, taken from a glioma patient whose treatment included an IDH1 peptide vaccine. These receptors were collected from a man in his forties or fifties with glioma.

This clone was observed once. This chain connects TRBV7-5 to TRBJ1-1. TRBV7-5 is described as a pseudogene. The CDR3 consists of 14 residues. The CDR3 DNA reads TGTGTCAGAAGCCTACGGGTGGTGGACACTGAAGCTTTCTTT. It is translated as CVRSLRVVDTEAFF.

The rearrangement links TRBV4-1 to TRBJ1-3; D remains ambiguous. Per the germline V gene, CDR1 is MGHRA and CDR2 is YSYEKL. Trimming pared 1 base from V and 7 bases from J, leaving 17 bases between. This CDR3 is 16 amino acids long. The CDR3 here is CASSQGVASGLNTIYF. The CDR3 coding sequence is TGCGCCAGCAGCCAAGGTGTGGCCTCCGGGTTGAACACCATATATTTT.

The chain recombines TRBV14 with TRBJ2-2; a possible D gene is TRBD2 (6 bases). The length of the CDR3 is 15 residues. Germline V gene lookup returns CDR1 SGHDN and CDR2 FVKESK. V was cut by 2 bases and J by 6 bases, with 13 bases left in between. The CDR3 loop reads CASSQQAPGAGELFF. The CDR3 DNA reads as TGTGCCAGCAGCCAACAAGCCCCGGGGGCCGGGGAGCTGTTTTTT.

This clone was observed once. This chain links TRBV2 with TRBJ2-7; perhaps TRBD1 as D (5 bases). Germline CDR1 is SNHLY and CDR2 is FYNNEI. This CDR3 has 15 residues. V was shortened by 1 base and J by 6 bases, with 16 bases between the two germline ends. CDR3 sequence: CASSEVLAGIREQYF. The CDR3 nucleotides read TGTGCCAGCAGTGAAGTCTTGGCAGGGATCCGCGAGCAGTACTTC.

The V call is TRBV7-8, the J call TRBJ1-2, with 8 bases fitting TRBD1. Per the germline V gene, CDR1 is SGHVS and CDR2 is FQNEAQ. This CDR3 is 15 amino acids long. Trimming at V came to 5 bases and at J to 5 bases, leaving 10 bases not matched to a gene. Written as DNA, the CDR3 is TGTGCCAGCAGCCCACGGGCAGGGGGCTTTTATGGCTACACCTTC. Translating it yields CASSPRAGGFYGYTF.

This clone was detected only a few times. The chain uses TRBV7-2 and TRBJ2-7; TRBD1 agrees at 7 bases. The CDR3 sequence is 15 residues long. Germline-derived CDR1 and CDR2 are SGHTA and FQGNSA. Unmatched junction bases numbered 13, after V lost 5 bases and J lost 6 bases. DNA of the CDR3: TGTGCCAGCAGCCCACCGTTTGGACAGGCGAGCGAGCAGTACTTC. This sequence encodes CASSPPFGQASEQYF.

The chain couples TRBV5-1 to TRBJ1-4; D possibly corresponds to TRBD1 (6 bases). Looked up from germline, CDR1 is SGHRS and CDR2 is YFSETQ. The V and J ends lost 0 bases and 4 bases respectively, with 13 bases between them. The CDR3 is 16 residues long. The CDR3 region is CASSLGSDRSNEKLFF. For the CDR3, the DNA is TGCGCCAGCAGCTTGGGTTCCGACAGGAGTAATGAAAAACTGTTTTTT.